This T cell receptor beta chain was sequenced for a study of beta chain features in type 1 diabetes. At the level of the study: The patient and healthy donor groups were comparable for age, gender and cell yields. Sorted cells from all samples, numbering 100 million to 120 million, were examined.

What was sequenced were expressed TCRB transcripts, since all of the isolated RNA had been reverse transcribed. The data were produced by immunoSEQ multiplex PCR, yet TCRdb's version contains in-frame clones alone and is incomplete. The sample lists under 400,000 clones, roughly 12% occurring once. V lost 5 bases to trimming and J lost 3 bases; unmatched junction nucleotides: 1. Germline loops: CDR1 WSHSY, CDR2 SAAADI. The CDR3 spans 13 residues. CD45RO/CCR7/CD25/CD127/CD95/CD27 staining was used to isolate CD4+ naive, central memory, regulatory and stem cell-like memory cells by sorting. This clone was found once. The antigen remains unidentified. Notes on the study in general: Using cDNA template may skew counts toward highly expressing activated cells. Researchers report that Type 1 diabetes patients had moderately but significantly shorter TCRB CDR3s across all four CD4+ subsets.

The clonotype originates from a young woman with type 1 diabetes. What was sequenced was naive CD4+ T cells from blood. V usage is TRBV10-2 and J usage is TRBJ2-7; TRBD2 aligns across 10 bases. Here the CDR3 reads CASSIAGGYEQYF. The CDR3 DNA sequence: TGCGCCAGCAGTATAGCGGGGGGCTACGAGCAGTACTTC.